Included here is one T cell receptor beta chain sequence, with context. The antigen is not known. The sample is drawn from a study of cytomegalovirus exposure and HLA in healthy donors. Both 60 Vbeta primers and 13 Jbeta primers went into the PCR. The table came from immunoSEQ multiplex PCR; TCRdb's copy has only in-frame clones and leaves some out. The sample contains about 140,000 clones, around 80% of which appear only once. Unmatched junction bases numbered 5, after V lost 4 bases and J lost 2 bases. Per germline, CDR1 SGHTA and CDR2 FQGNSA. The CDR3 length is 15 residues. Notes on the study in general: Sequencing likely generated an artifact that appeared as a cluster of highly shared sequence variants. Reportedly, TCR beta sequences accurately predicted HLA-A and HLA-B alleles in most subjects.

Material for sequencing was PBMCs. The receptor's source is an older woman in good health and CMV-seropositive. The V gene is TRBV7-2, the J gene TRBJ2-7; TRBD2 matches at 10 bases. The CDR3 loop is CASSSLAGEAYEQYF. The CDR3 DNA reads as TGTGCCAGCAGCTCTCTAGCGGGAGAGGCCTACGAGCAGTACTTC.